This T cell receptor (beta chain) was recovered during a study of prognosis after radiotherapy for stage I lung cancer. Two rounds of multiplex PCR amplified TCR beta CDR3 from genomic DNA. Primers specific to each TRBV and TRBJ gene drove first-round PCR. TCRdb analysed the multiplex PCR reads with MiXCR anew, one entry per CDR3 protein. The top ten hold 15% of the sample, which has about 32,000 distinct CDR3 sequences, over 40% seen once. The CDR3 runs 20 residues. V lost 0 bases to trimming and J lost 5 bases; unmatched junction nucleotides: 21. Germline lookup yields CDR1 SGDLS and CDR2 YYNGEE. In this sample, this clonotype turned up many times.

The V gene is TRBV9, the J gene TRBJ2-5; 8 bases are shared with TRBD2. This receptor was taken from a donor over 45 with non-small cell lung cancer. The starting material was PBMCs, obtained before or after stereotactic body radiation therapy (not recorded which). The CDR3 region is CASSVEYGTGTRGHRETQYF. CDR3 DNA: TGTGCCAGCAGCGTAGAATATGGGACCGGGACTAGAGGGCATCGGGAGACCCAGTACTTC.